This is a list of T cell receptor beta chains from one sample in a study of blood T cell repertoires in COVID-19. Assay used: immunoSEQ multiplex PCR; TCRdb lists only in-frame clones, some missing. The sample lists about 100,000 clones, 88% seen once, with roughly 5% in the top ten. The sequencing input was peripheral blood. The receptors originated from a human donor in a cohort sampled during active COVID-19. Each CDR3 is given with its conserved first and last residue. The D gene is left open where the match is weak. Where a row states a size, it is once, few, many or the class of an expanded clone; other rows omit it.

CDR3nt: TGTGCCTGGGCTAACAGGGGGAACACTGAAGCTTTCTTT
CDR3aa: CAWANRGNTEAFF
v_gene: TRBV30
d_gene: TRBD1
j_gene: TRBJ1-1
abundance: NA

CDR3nt: TGTGCCAGTACCTCCGGGACACCTGATGAAAAACTGTTTTTT
CDR3aa: CASTSGTPDEKLFF
v_gene: TRBV19
d_gene: NA
j_gene: TRBJ1-4
abundance: few

CDR3nt: TGTGCCAGCAGTCGCCTCCCGGGACAGTCGAACACTGAAGCTTTCTTT
CDR3aa: CASSRLPGQSNTEAFF
v_gene: TRBV28
d_gene: TRBD1
j_gene: TRBJ1-1
abundance: NA

CDR3nt: TGTGCCAGCAGCCTGACAGCCCCTAATTCACCCCTCCACTTT
CDR3aa: CASSLTAPNSPLHF
v_gene: TRBV5-4
d_gene: NA
j_gene: TRBJ1-6
abundance: NA

CDR3nt: TGTGCCAGCAGCGTCGGACAGGGGGCGAGGGAGCAGTACTTC
CDR3aa: CASSVGQGAREQYF
v_gene: TRBV9
d_gene: TRBD1
j_gene: TRBJ2-7
abundance: NA

CDR3nt: TGCGCCAGCAGCCAGCGGGGACTAGTCGGGACAGATACGCAGTATTTT
CDR3aa: CASSQRGLVGTDTQYF
v_gene: TRBV4-1
d_gene: TRBD2
j_gene: TRBJ2-3
abundance: NA

CDR3nt: TGCGCCAGCAGCTTGGGGCGTGGACTGGAGTCCTACAATGAGCAGTTCTTC
CDR3aa: CASSLGRGLESYNEQFF
v_gene: TRBV5-1
d_gene: NA
j_gene: TRBJ2-1
abundance: NA

CDR3nt: TGCGCCAGCAGCGCGACAGGTCCTGGCTACGAGCAGTACTTC
CDR3aa: CASSATGPGYEQYF
v_gene: TRBV5-1
d_gene: NA
j_gene: TRBJ2-7
abundance: NA

CDR3nt: TGTGCCAGCAGTTGGGCAGGGTCCAACTATGGCTACACCTTC
CDR3aa: CASSWAGSNYGYTF
v_gene: TRBV7-9
d_gene: NA
j_gene: TRBJ1-2
abundance: NA

CDR3nt: TGTGCCAGCAGCGGGACAGTCCAAGAGACCCAGTACTTC
CDR3aa: CASSGTVQETQYF
v_gene: TRBV6-2/TRBV6-3
d_gene: TRBD1
j_gene: TRBJ2-5
abundance: NA

CDR3nt: TGTGCCAGTAGTTCAAAAAGGGGACAGGGCAGTTCTCGGGAAGCTTTCTTT
CDR3aa: CASSSKRGQGSSREAFF
v_gene: TRBV19
d_gene: TRBD1
j_gene: TRBJ1-1
abundance: NA

CDR3nt: TGCGCCAGCAGCTTGGATGACGGGAGCTCTGGGGCCAACGTCCTGACTTTC
CDR3aa: CASSLDDGSSGANVLTF
v_gene: TRBV5-1
d_gene: NA
j_gene: TRBJ2-6
abundance: NA

CDR3nt: TGTGCCAGCACTCGGACTAGCGGACACAATGAGCAGTTCTTC
CDR3aa: CASTRTSGHNEQFF
v_gene: TRBV2
d_gene: TRBD2
j_gene: TRBJ2-1
abundance: NA

CDR3nt: TGTGCCAGCAGCTCGCTGGCGGGAGTCTACAATGAGCAGTTCTTC
CDR3aa: CASSSLAGVYNEQFF
v_gene: TRBV7-2
d_gene: TRBD2
j_gene: TRBJ2-1
abundance: NA

CDR3nt: TGTGCCAGCAGCCCCTCACAGGGCAGCAATCAGCCCCAGCATTTT
CDR3aa: CASSPSQGSNQPQHF
v_gene: TRBV4-2
d_gene: NA
j_gene: TRBJ1-5
abundance: NA

CDR3nt: TGCACCAGCAGCCGCCGGGGGGGGAACACCGGGGAGCTGTTTTTT
CDR3aa: CTSSRRGGNTGELFF
v_gene: TRBV1
d_gene: NA
j_gene: TRBJ2-2
abundance: NA

CDR3nt: TGTGCCAGCGGCAGGCAACAGATTAACTACGAGCAGTACTTC
CDR3aa: CASGRQQINYEQYF
v_gene: TRBV28
d_gene: NA
j_gene: TRBJ2-7
abundance: NA

CDR3nt: TGTGCCAGTAGCCGTTACAATGAGCAGTTCTTC
CDR3aa: CASSRYNEQFF
v_gene: TRBV19
d_gene: NA
j_gene: TRBJ2-1
abundance: NA

CDR3nt: TGTGCCAGCAGTTTACTCATGGGACTAGCGTCCTACGAGCAGTACTTC
CDR3aa: CASSLLMGLASYEQYF
v_gene: TRBV27
d_gene: TRBD2
j_gene: TRBJ2-7
abundance: NA

CDR3nt: TGTGCCAGCAGTGTGAGAGGGTTGGACAATTCACCCCTCCACTTT
CDR3aa: CASSVRGLDNSPLHF
v_gene: TRBV2
d_gene: NA
j_gene: TRBJ1-6
abundance: once

CDR3nt: TGTGCCAGCAGTTTCAGGGGCAACACTGAAGCTTTCTTT
CDR3aa: CASSFRGNTEAFF
v_gene: TRBV27
d_gene: NA
j_gene: TRBJ1-1
abundance: NA

CDR3nt: TGTGCCAGCAGTGCACCCGGACAGTTCTCTGGGGCCAACGTCCTGACTTTC
CDR3aa: CASSAPGQFSGANVLTF
v_gene: TRBV6-1
d_gene: NA
j_gene: TRBJ2-6
abundance: once

CDR3nt: TGTGCCAGCACTAAGACAGGGAGTTACAATGAGCAGTTCTTC
CDR3aa: CASTKTGSYNEQFF
v_gene: TRBV6-6
d_gene: TRBD1
j_gene: TRBJ2-1
abundance: NA

CDR3nt: TGTGCCACCAGCAGAGATCGACTAGCGGGAGGGGGCGAGCAGTACTTC
CDR3aa: CATSRDRLAGGGEQYF
v_gene: TRBV15
d_gene: TRBD2
j_gene: TRBJ2-7
abundance: few

CDR3nt: TGTGCCAGCTCACCTCGGGCAGGGGGCGTAGGTAACTATGGCTACACCTTC
CDR3aa: CASSPRAGGVGNYGYTF
v_gene: TRBV18
d_gene: TRBD1
j_gene: TRBJ1-2
abundance: NA

CDR3nt: TGTGCCAGCAGTTCCTCCAAACGCCTAGCGGGAGTTGGACCGGTCGGGAATGAGCAGTTCTTC
CDR3aa: CASSSSKRLAGVGPVGNEQFF
v_gene: TRBV28
d_gene: TRBD2
j_gene: TRBJ2-1
abundance: NA

CDR3nt: TGTGCCACCAGTTTTTCTAGCGGAATTGGCACAGATACGCAGTATTTT
CDR3aa: CATSFSSGIGTDTQYF
v_gene: TRBV24-1
d_gene: TRBD2
j_gene: TRBJ2-3
abundance: NA

CDR3nt: TGTGCCAGCAGTTCCACAGGGGTTGCCAAAAACATTCAGTACTTC
CDR3aa: CASSSTGVAKNIQYF
v_gene: TRBV6-6
d_gene: TRBD1
j_gene: TRBJ2-4
abundance: NA

CDR3nt: TGCAGTGTCACCGGGACAGGTGATGAAAAACTGTTTTTT
CDR3aa: CSVTGTGDEKLFF
v_gene: TRBV29-1
d_gene: TRBD1
j_gene: TRBJ1-4
abundance: few

CDR3nt: TGTGCCAGCAGCTCTGGTAGGGCTAGCGGCGATGAGCAGTTCTTC
CDR3aa: CASSSGRASGDEQFF
v_gene: TRBV9
d_gene: TRBD2
j_gene: TRBJ2-1
abundance: NA

CDR3nt: TGTGCCAGCAGTCAAAACCGGGGAAATCAGCCCCAGCATTTT
CDR3aa: CASSQNRGNQPQHF
v_gene: TRBV27
d_gene: NA
j_gene: TRBJ1-5
abundance: NA

CDR3nt: TGTGCCAGCAGCATATCGACAGGGCACTATGGCTACACCTTC
CDR3aa: CASSISTGHYGYTF
v_gene: TRBV27
d_gene: TRBD1
j_gene: TRBJ1-2
abundance: NA

CDR3nt: TGTGCCAGCTCACCAGGGGCTAGGCGCGATACGCAGTATTTT
CDR3aa: CASSPGARRDTQYF
v_gene: TRBV18
d_gene: NA
j_gene: TRBJ2-3
abundance: NA

CDR3nt: TGTGCCAGTAGTATAATGGGCAGGGGGCGTACATCGGACACCGGGGAGCTGTTTTTT
CDR3aa: CASSIMGRGRTSDTGELFF
v_gene: TRBV19
d_gene: TRBD1
j_gene: TRBJ2-2
abundance: NA

CDR3nt: TGTGCCAGCAGCACCCAGGGGGGAAGGAAATCACCCCTCCACTTT
CDR3aa: CASSTQGGRKSPLHF
v_gene: TRBV3-1/TRBV3-2
d_gene: TRBD1
j_gene: TRBJ1-6
abundance: NA

CDR3nt: TGCGCCAGCAGCTTGGCCACCGAAGGGGTAGGCGGCTACACCTTC
CDR3aa: CASSLATEGVGGYTF
v_gene: TRBV5-1
d_gene: NA
j_gene: TRBJ1-2
abundance: NA

CDR3nt: TGTGCCAGCAGGGACAGGGGCGGGGGGAACATTCAGTACTTC
CDR3aa: CASRDRGGGNIQYF
v_gene: TRBV2
d_gene: NA
j_gene: TRBJ2-4
abundance: NA

CDR3nt: TGTGCCAGCAGTCGGGACAGTAGCTCTGGGGCCAACGTCCTGACTTTC
CDR3aa: CASSRDSSSGANVLTF
v_gene: TRBV3-1/TRBV3-2
d_gene: TRBD1
j_gene: TRBJ2-6
abundance: NA

CDR3nt: TGTGCCACCAGTGATTTCGAAGCGGGAACAGATACGCAGTATTTT
CDR3aa: CATSDFEAGTDTQYF
v_gene: TRBV24-1
d_gene: TRBD2
j_gene: TRBJ2-3
abundance: NA

CDR3nt: TGTGCCAGCACCCTCGGGGGTTGGAATGAGCAGTTCTTC
CDR3aa: CASTLGGWNEQFF
v_gene: TRBV12-3/TRBV12-4
d_gene: NA
j_gene: TRBJ2-1
abundance: NA

CDR3nt: TGTGCCAGCAGTCCCCCCGGGACTCGAGACGAGCAGTACTTC
CDR3aa: CASSPPGTRDEQYF
v_gene: TRBV28
d_gene: NA
j_gene: TRBJ2-7
abundance: NA

CDR3nt: TGTGCCAGTAGCCCGGGACTAGCGGGAGGGCCGGGAAATGAGCAGTTCTTC
CDR3aa: CASSPGLAGGPGNEQFF
v_gene: TRBV19
d_gene: TRBD2
j_gene: TRBJ2-1
abundance: NA

CDR3nt: TGTGCCAGCAATCCCAGGGCACAAGATACGCAGTATTTT
CDR3aa: CASNPRAQDTQYF
v_gene: TRBV7-8
d_gene: NA
j_gene: TRBJ2-3
abundance: NA

CDR3nt: TGTGCCAGCAGTACTCCCCCGGGCGAGCAGTACTTC
CDR3aa: CASSTPPGEQYF
v_gene: TRBV12-3/TRBV12-4
d_gene: NA
j_gene: TRBJ2-7
abundance: NA

CDR3nt: TGTGCCAGTAGTATAGGTCAGACAGGCAATCAGCCCCAGCATTTT
CDR3aa: CASSIGQTGNQPQHF
v_gene: TRBV19
d_gene: NA
j_gene: TRBJ1-5
abundance: NA

CDR3nt: TGCGCCAGCAAAACTACGGCTAGCACAGATACGCAGTATTTT
CDR3aa: CASKTTASTDTQYF
v_gene: TRBV5-1
d_gene: NA
j_gene: TRBJ2-3
abundance: NA